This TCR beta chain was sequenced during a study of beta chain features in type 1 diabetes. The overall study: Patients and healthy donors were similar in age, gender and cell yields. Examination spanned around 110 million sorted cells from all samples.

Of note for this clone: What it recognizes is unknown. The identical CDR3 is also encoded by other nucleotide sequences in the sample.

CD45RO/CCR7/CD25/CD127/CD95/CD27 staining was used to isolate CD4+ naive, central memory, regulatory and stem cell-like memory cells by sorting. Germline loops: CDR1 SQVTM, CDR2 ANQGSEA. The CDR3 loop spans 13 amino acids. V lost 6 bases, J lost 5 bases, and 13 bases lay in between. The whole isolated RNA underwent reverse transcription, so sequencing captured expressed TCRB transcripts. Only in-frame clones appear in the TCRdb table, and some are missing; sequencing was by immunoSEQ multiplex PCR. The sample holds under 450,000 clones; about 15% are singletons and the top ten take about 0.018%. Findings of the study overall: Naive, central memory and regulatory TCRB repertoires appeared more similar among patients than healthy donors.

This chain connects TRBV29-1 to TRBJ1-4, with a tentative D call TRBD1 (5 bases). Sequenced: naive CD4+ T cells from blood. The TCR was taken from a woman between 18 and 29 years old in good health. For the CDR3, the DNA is TGCAGCGTATCAGGGCGAGTAAATGAAAAACTGTTTTTT. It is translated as CSVSGRVNEKLFF. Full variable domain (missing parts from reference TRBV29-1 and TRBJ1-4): SAVISQKPSRDICQRGTSLTIQCQVDSQVTMMFWYRQQPGQSLTLIATANQGSEATYESGFVIDKFPISRPNLTFSTLTVSNMSPEDSSIYLCSVSGRVNEKLFFGSGTQLSVL.